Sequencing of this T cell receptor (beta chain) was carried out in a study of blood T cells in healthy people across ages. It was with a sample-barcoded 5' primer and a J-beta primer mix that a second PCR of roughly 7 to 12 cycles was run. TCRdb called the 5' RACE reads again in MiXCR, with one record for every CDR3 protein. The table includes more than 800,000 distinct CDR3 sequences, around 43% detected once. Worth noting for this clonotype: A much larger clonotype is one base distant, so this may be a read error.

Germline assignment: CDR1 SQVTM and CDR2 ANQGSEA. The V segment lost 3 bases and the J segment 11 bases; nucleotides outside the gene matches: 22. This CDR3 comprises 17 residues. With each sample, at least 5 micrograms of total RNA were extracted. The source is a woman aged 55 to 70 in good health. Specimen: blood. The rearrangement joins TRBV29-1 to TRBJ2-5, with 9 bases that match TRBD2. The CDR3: CSVEAPQTSGDHNEQYF. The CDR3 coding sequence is TGCAGCGTTGAGGCGCCCCAGACTAGCGGAGACCACAATGAGCAGTACTTC.